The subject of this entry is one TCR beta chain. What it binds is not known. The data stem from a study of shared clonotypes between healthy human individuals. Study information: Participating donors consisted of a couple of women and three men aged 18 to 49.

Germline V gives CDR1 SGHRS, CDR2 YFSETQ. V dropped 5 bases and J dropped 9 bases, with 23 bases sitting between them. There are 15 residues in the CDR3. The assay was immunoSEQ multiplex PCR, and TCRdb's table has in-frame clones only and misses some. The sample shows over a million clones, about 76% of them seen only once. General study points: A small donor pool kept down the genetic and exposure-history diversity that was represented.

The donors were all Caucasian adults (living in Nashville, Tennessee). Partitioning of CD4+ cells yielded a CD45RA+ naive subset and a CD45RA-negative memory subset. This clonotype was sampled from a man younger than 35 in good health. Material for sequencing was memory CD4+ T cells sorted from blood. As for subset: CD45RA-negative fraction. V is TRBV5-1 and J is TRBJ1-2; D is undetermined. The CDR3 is CASRSIPDGTGRYTF. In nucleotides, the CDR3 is TGCGCCAGCAGATCCATCCCCGACGGAACCGGACGCTACACCTTC.